This entry describes one TCR beta chain. Trimming took 7 bases from V and 6 from J, leaving 25 bases between them. Germline CDR1 MDHEN, CDR2 SYDVKM. CDR3 length: 16 residues. The data were obtained in a study of control samples from healthy donors and cancer patients. Sequencing used immunoSEQ multiplex PCR; TCRdb keeps in-frame clones, though not all of them. The sample consists of roughly 130,000 clones, roughly 94% of them appearing once. The sequenced sample was PBMCs. V is TRBV28 and J is TRBJ2-7; weak D call: TRBD1 (7 bases). This TCR was sampled from a man aged 60-69 years with colorectal cancer. The CDR3 is CASILGLHRGTGEQYF. The CDR3 nucleotides read TGTGCCAGCATCCTGGGACTCCACAGGGGTACGGGCGAGCAGTACTTC.